The TCR beta chain under discussion was sequenced for a study of T cell repertoires in cytomegalovirus infection. Using its own MiXCR run on the reads, TCRdb lists one record per CDR3 protein. The sample holds around 900,000 distinct CDR3 sequences; approximately 31% are singletons and the top ten take around an eighth. Regarding this clonotype: What it recognizes is unknown.

Trimming removed 6 bases from V and 3 bases from J; junction bases left unmatched: 4. The germline V gene has CDR1 SNHLY and CDR2 FYNNEI. The CDR3 sequence is 13 residues long. The material sequenced was cultured CD8+ T cells from PBMCs, taken from culture after CMV antigen stimulation. V and J are TRBV2 and TRBJ1-1, with 7 bases lining up with TRBD1. This TCR came from a human donor in good health (CMV status not recorded). Some clones in this sample may be carry-over from other donors' samples. The CDR3 DNA sequence: TGTGCCAGCAGGGACAGGATCTACACTGAAGCTTTCTTT. Its protein product is CASRDRIYTEAFF.